The rows below give T cell receptor beta chains drawn from one sample of a study of shared clonotypes between healthy human individuals. The method was immunoSEQ multiplex PCR; TCRdb's version includes in-frame clones alone and lacks a portion of them. Counted here are about 520,000 clones, more than 65% occurring once; the ten biggest clones make up 10% to 15%. The specimen was PBMCs. These TCRs come from a middle-aged woman in good health. Some clones in this sample may be carry-over from other donors' samples. Each CDR3 is given with its conserved first and last residue. A D gene is named only where the DNA matches it firmly. Rows give clone size only sometimes, using once, few, many, or a class for an expanded clone.

j_gene | d_gene | abundance | v_gene | CDR3nt | CDR3aa
TRBJ2-5 | . | few | TRBV5-1 | TGCGCCAGCAGCTTGGGCGGGGCTAGCCAAGAGACCCAGTACTTC | CASSLGGASQETQYF
TRBJ1-1 | . | . | TRBV18 | TGTGCCAGCTCACCACGTTCTGATACGGTGGGGAACACTGAAGCTTTCTTT | CASSPRSDTVGNTEAFF
TRBJ2-3 | . | . | TRBV4-1 | TGCGCCAGCAGCCAGACCGACAGACTGGCAGATACGCAGTATTTT | CASSQTDRLADTQYF
TRBJ1-2 | . | . | TRBV19 | TGTGCCAGTAGTATACCCAGGGCTATTGGCCAGAACTATGGCTACACCTTC | CASSIPRAIGQNYGYTF
TRBJ2-1 | . | few | TRBV4-3 | TGCGCCAGCAGCCACGACTCGACAAAGACGGGGCAGTTCTTC | CASSHDSTKTGQFF
TRBJ2-5 | . | . | TRBV29-1 | TGCAGCGTTGCCCGAGGGGGGTTACAAGAGACCCAGTACTTC | CSVARGGLQETQYF
TRBJ1-1 | . | few | TRBV7-2 | TGTGCCAGCAGCCGGACTGTGAACACTGAAGCTTTCTTT | CASSRTVNTEAFF
TRBJ1-4 | TRBD1 | once | TRBV18 | TGTGCCAGCTCCCCCGGGACAGGGGAGGAAAAACTGTTTTTT | CASSPGTGEEKLFF
TRBJ1-5 | . | . | TRBV7-2 | TGTGCCAGCAGCTTAGTCCGGGGTGAGCAGCCCCAGCATTTT | CASSLVRGEQPQHF
TRBJ1-5 | . | . | TRBV27 | TGTGCCAGCACCATGGGACACGGCCGCAATCGGAACTATAGCAATCAGCCCCAGCATTTT | CASTMGHGRNRNYSNQPQHF
TRBJ1-2 | TRBD1 | once | TRBV30 | TGTGCCTGGAGAGGGGACGGACAGGGTGCTTCTTTTCTGATTGGCTACACCTTC | CAWRGDGQGASFLIGYTF
TRBJ1-5 | . | . | TRBV11-2 | TGTGCCAGCGGTTCTGGGGTAGGCAATCAGCCCCAGCATTTT | CASGSGVGNQPQHF
TRBJ2-7 | TRBD2 | . | TRBV18 | TGTGCCAGCTCGCCGACTAGCAGTTACGAGCAGTACTTC | CASSPTSSYEQYF
TRBJ2-7 | . | . | TRBV28 | TGTGCCATCCAGGTGGCCTACGAGCAGTACTTC | CAIQVAYEQYF
TRBJ2-7 | TRBD1 | few | TRBV19 | TGTGCCAGTAGTAGACAGGGGGCAAGCGAGCAGTACTTC | CASSRQGASEQYF
TRBJ2-7 | . | . | TRBV11-2 | TGTGCCAGCAGTTTTACAGAGAGCTCCTACGAGCAGTACTTC | CASSFTESSYEQYF
TRBJ2-4 | . | many | TRBV28 | TGTGCCAGCAGTTTGTTTCAGTCCATCCACGGGTTGCCCAAAAACATTCAGTACTTC | CASSLFQSIHGLPKNIQYF
TRBJ2-7 | . | few | TRBV2 | TGTGCCAGCAGTGAAGTCTACGAGCAGTACTTC | CASSEVYEQYF
TRBJ1-5 | . | . | TRBV7-9 | TGTGCCAGCAGCCCCGCCGGCAGGGACAATCAGCCCCAGCATTTT | CASSPAGRDNQPQHF
TRBJ2-3 | . | . | TRBV7-8 | TGTGCCAGCAGCTTCCAGGGTTACACAGATACGCAGTATTTT | CASSFQGYTDTQYF
TRBJ2-7 | TRBD1 | . | TRBV27 | TGTGCCAGCAGTTCCCGACAGGGGGAGCAGTACTTC | CASSSRQGEQYF
TRBJ2-3 | . | . | TRBV2 | TGTGCCAGTACCCGCACAGATACGCAGTATTTT | CASTRTDTQYF
TRBJ2-7 | TRBD2 | . | TRBV4-1 | TGCGCCAGCAGCCGGGGACGGGGGGGCGTCGACGAGCAGTACTTC | CASSRGRGGVDEQYF
TRBJ2-7 | TRBD1 | . | TRBV10-2 | TGCGCCAGCAGTGAGGGGACAGGGGGCTACGAGCAGTACTTC | CASSEGTGGYEQYF
TRBJ1-5 | . | few | TRBV19 | TGTGCCAGTAGTGGGGGGGCTAATAGCAATCAGCCCCAGCATTTT | CASSGGANSNQPQHF
TRBJ2-7 | . | . | TRBV5-4 | TGTGCCAGCAGCTTGAGTAGCTCCTACGAGCAGTACTTC | CASSLSSSYEQYF
TRBJ1-2 | . | . | TRBV11-1 | TGTGCCAGCAGCTTAGTTGGACGTGGCTACACCTTC | CASSLVGRGYTF
TRBJ1-5 | . | once | TRBV27 | TGTGCCAGCAGGGGGAGGAGTGGGAGCAATCAGCCCCAGCATTTT | CASRGRSGSNQPQHF
TRBJ2-7 | . | many | TRBV2 | TGTGCCAGCACCTACAGGGTCTTGGAGCAGTACTTC | CASTYRVLEQYF
TRBJ2-5 | TRBD2 | . | TRBV6-1 | TGTGCCAGCAGTGAAGCCTGGGGGGGATGGGAGACCCAGTACTTC | CASSEAWGGWETQYF
TRBJ2-1 | TRBD2 | . | TRBV28 | TGTGCCAGCAGTTCGACTAGCGGGAGAACCAATGAGCAGTTCTTC | CASSSTSGRTNEQFF